This TCR beta chain appears in the sequencing data of a study of T cell repertoires in cytomegalovirus infection. Background on the study: Both a matching HLA type and CMV infection were indicated by public TCR beta signatures. Overall study findings and caveats: The ex vivo response showed dominance by HLA-C-restricted CMV-specific TCR beta clonotypes.

MiXCR, run by TCRdb on the reads, gives a single entry per CDR3 protein. The sample shows around 330,000 distinct CDR3 sequences, under 20% of them seen only once. On this clonotype: Its antigen is as yet unknown.

The ends lost 3 bases at V and 6 bases at J; junction bases unmatched: 7. CDR1 and CDR2 from the germline V gene are KGHSH and LQKENI. The CDR3 has 16 residues. This rearrangement joins TRBV18 to TRBJ2-1; 11 bases fit TRBD2. This clonotype originated in a human donor in good health (CMV status not recorded). Some clones in this sample may be carry-over from other donors' samples. The sequenced sample was PBMCs. The CDR3 spells CASSPSLAGGLNEQFF. In nucleotides, the CDR3 is TGTGCCAGCTCACCTAGCCTAGCGGGGGGTCTCAATGAGCAGTTCTTC. Looking up the rest from reference TRBV18 and TRBJ2-1 gives the full variable domain: NAGVMQNPRHLVRRRGQEARLRCSPMKGHSHVYWYRQLPEEGLKFMVYLQKENIIDESGMPKERFSAEFPKEGPSILRIQQVVRGDSAAYFCASSPSLAGGLNEQFFGPGTRLTVL.